This TCR beta chain derives from a study of response to subunit inactivated influenza vaccine (dated by TCRdb to 2016 to 2018). For the study in its entirety: To follow how T cells responded to a trivalent subunit inactivated influenza vaccine, the researchers relied on deep quantitative profiling of the T cell receptor repertoire. What the work shows at the level of the full study, not this receptor alone: The authors proposed that each seasonal influenza vaccination may bring in only a limited number of new T cells.

This clonotype was counted at least ten times. Its antigen is unknown. Nothing much larger sits one base from this clone, and base qualities are not available. The germline V gene supplies CDR1 LGHNA and CDR2 YSLEER. V is clipped by 0 bases and J by 8 bases, and the sequence between their germline boundaries is 13 bases long. From cysteine to phenylalanine, the CDR3 is 14 amino acids long. Only CDR3 DNA is held: 42 bases, read in frame from base 1. To prepare the library, RT-PCR was applied. This sample was sequenced with an Illumina HiSeq 2500. The public reads were quality trimmed at Q25 with fastp and then assembled into clones with MiXCR by TCRdb, keeping productive beta chains. Every CDR3 protein is listed once, alongside the most common genes and DNA of its rows. In this sample the table shows 650,000 to 850,000 distinct CDR3 sequences, over 11% of which occur a single time. The ten largest clonotypes hold 6.5% to 8.5% of the sample.

The starting material was PBMCs from blood, obtained 14 days before vaccination. The TCR was taken from a man aged 45-60 years who received an inactivated influenza vaccine. Donor details come from another sample of the same person, matched by shared clones. The V and J segments used are TRBV4-3 and TRBJ1-2; TRBD1 might be the D gene, on 6 matching bases. The DNA sequence reads TGCGCCAGCAGCCAAGATCGGGGGCCGGGCGGCTACACCTTC. Its protein reads: CASSQDRGPGGYTF.